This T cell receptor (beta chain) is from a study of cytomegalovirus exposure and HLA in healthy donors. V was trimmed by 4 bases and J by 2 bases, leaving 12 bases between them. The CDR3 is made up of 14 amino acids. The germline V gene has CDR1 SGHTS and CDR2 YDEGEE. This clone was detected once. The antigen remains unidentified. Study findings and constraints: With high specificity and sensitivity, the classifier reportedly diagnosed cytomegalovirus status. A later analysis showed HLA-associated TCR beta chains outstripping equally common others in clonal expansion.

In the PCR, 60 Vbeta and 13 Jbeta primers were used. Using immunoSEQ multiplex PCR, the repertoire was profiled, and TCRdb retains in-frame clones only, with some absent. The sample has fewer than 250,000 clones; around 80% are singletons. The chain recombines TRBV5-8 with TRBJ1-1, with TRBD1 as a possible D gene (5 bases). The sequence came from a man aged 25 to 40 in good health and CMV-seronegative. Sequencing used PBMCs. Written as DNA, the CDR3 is TGTGCCAGCAGCCCGGGACTCCCAAACACTGAAGCTTTCTTT. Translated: CASSPGLPNTEAFF.